This record concerns one T cell receptor beta chain sequence. Profiled with immunoSEQ multiplex PCR; TCRdb holds only in-frame clones, not every one. The data hold around 92,000 clones, with 90% to 95% observed a single time. Germline V gives CDR1 KGHSH, CDR2 LQKENI. Trimming took off 4 bases at V and 6 bases at J, with 15 bases between the two ends. This CDR3 is built from 15 residues. This sample is drawn from a study of OX40 agonist ivuxolimab in advanced cancers. Study-wide background: Eligibility rules accepted prior anti-PD-1, anti-PD-L1 or anti-CTLA-4 therapy, and 35% to 40% had some.

The chain has TRBV18 and TRBJ2-2; D unclear. Sample: CD4+ or CD8+ T cells sorted from blood, taken in a trial of the OX40 agonist ivuxolimab. The sequence derives from an adult with an advanced solid tumor such as melanoma, head and neck, liver or kidney cancer. CDR3 sequence reads: CASSQEILGAGELFF. In nucleotides, the CDR3 is TGTGCCAGCTCACAAGAGATTCTTGGCGCCGGGGAGCTGTTTTTT.